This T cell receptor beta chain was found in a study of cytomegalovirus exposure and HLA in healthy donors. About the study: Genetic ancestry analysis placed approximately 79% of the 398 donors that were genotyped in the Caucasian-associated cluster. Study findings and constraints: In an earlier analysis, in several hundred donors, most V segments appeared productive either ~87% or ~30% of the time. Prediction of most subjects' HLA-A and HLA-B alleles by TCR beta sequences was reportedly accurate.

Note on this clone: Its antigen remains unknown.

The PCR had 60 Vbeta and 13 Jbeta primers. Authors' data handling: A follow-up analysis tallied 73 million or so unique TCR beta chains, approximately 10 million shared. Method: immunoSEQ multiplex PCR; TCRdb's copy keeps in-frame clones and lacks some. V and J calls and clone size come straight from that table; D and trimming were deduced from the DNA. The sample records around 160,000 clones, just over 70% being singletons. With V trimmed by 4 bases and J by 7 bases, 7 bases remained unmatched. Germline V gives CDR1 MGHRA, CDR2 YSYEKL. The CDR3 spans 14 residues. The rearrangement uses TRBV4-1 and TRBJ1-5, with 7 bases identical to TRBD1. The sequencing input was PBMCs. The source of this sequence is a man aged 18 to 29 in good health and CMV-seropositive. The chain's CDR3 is CASSLPDRDQPQHF. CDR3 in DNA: TGCGCCAGCAGCCTCCCTGACAGGGACCAGCCCCAGCATTTT.